This T cell receptor beta chain was found in a study of cytomegalovirus exposure and HLA in healthy donors. Study-level background: T cells numbering some 170 million yielded some 120 million unique TCR beta sequences in an earlier analysis.

Overall study results and limits: The study carried out a later analysis of TCR beta sequences. It associated about 15,000 of them with specific HLA alleles at a false discovery rate of 0.05.

A word on this clone: Its antigen is not identified.

This CDR3 region has 17 residues. J lost 0 bases, V lost 0 bases, and 5 bases had no gene match. Germline V lookup: CDR1 LGHNA, CDR2 YSLEER. The PCR employed 60 Vbeta primers together with 13 Jbeta primers. Produced via immunoSEQ multiplex PCR; TCRdb's table is partial and in-frame only. Here the sample table reports 100,000 to 150,000 clones. The chain couples TRBV4-3 to TRBJ2-3, with TRBD1 matching 8 bases. Sequenced material: PBMCs. This TCR came from a man aged 25-45 years in good health and CMV-seronegative. In DNA form, the CDR3 reads TGCGCCAGCAGCCAAGATTCTCAGGGGGCCAGCACAGATACGCAGTATTTT. Its protein is CASSQDSQGASTDTQYF.